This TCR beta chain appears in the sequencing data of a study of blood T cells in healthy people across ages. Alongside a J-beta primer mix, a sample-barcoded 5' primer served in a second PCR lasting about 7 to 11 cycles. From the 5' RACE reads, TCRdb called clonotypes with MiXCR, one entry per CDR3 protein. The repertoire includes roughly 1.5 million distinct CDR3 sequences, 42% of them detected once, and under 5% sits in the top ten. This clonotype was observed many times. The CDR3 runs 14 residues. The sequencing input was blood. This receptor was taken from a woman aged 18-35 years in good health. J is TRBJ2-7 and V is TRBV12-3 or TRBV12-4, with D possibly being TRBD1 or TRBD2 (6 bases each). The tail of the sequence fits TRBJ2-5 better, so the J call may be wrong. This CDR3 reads CASSWVFGGETQYF. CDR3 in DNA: TGTGCCAGCAGTTGGGTCTTCGGGGGCGAGACCCAGTACTTC.